The next 26 T cell receptor beta chains were all read from a single sample in a study of vaccination and CD4 T cells after COVID-19. Treatment noted: roughly 10-day PBMC culture with coronavirus spike peptide pools or control peptides (ViraFEST assay). Sequencing of the DNA from cultured CD4+ T cells was carried out with the Oncomine TCR Beta short-read assay. TCRdb fed the PCR reads into MiXCR, producing one record per CDR3 protein. The table includes about 15,000 distinct CDR3 sequences, about 53% detected once. No antigen is known for these receptors. Sample: CD4+ T cells from blood, cultured in vitro, taken before SARS-CoV-2 vaccination. These receptors originate from a human donor who had recovered from COVID-19.

The chain combines TRBV7-2 with TRBJ2-7, with D unresolved. The CDR3 is 16 residues long. The germline V gene has CDR1 SGHTA and CDR2 FQGNSA. Trimming cost V 1 base and J 1 base, with 14 bases left between them. The CDR3: CASSLGKGVASYEQYF. DNA of the CDR3: TGTGCCAGCAGCTTAGGCAAGGGTGTAGCTTCCTACGAGCAGTACTTC.

This sequence joins TRBV20-1 and TRBJ2-7; 10 bases are shared with TRBD2. The germline V gene has CDR1 DFQATT and CDR2 SNEGSKA (reference sequence). V shed 4 bases and J 3 bases; nucleotides not matched to a gene: 6. This CDR3 comprises 14 residues. CDR3 bases: TGCAGTGCTACGCTAGCGGGGGCGGGCTACGAGCAGTACTTC. Protein product: CSATLAGAGYEQYF.

The gene calls are TRBV11-3 and TRBJ1-2; 11 bases fit TRBD1. This CDR3 region has 16 residues. Trimming cost V 0 bases and J 6 bases; bases outside gene matches: 6. Looked up from germline, CDR1 is SGHNT and CDR2 is YENEEA. The CDR3 spells CASSLDSRGQGDGYTF. CDR3 bases: TGTGCCAGCAGCTTAGATTCTCGGGGACAGGGGGATGGCTACACCTTC.

CDR3 in amino acids: CASSLGPTGANVLTF. The CDR3 DNA is TGTGCCAGCAGCTTAGGCCCCACTGGGGCCAACGTCCTGACTTTC. The J gene is TRBJ2-6, the V gene TRBV7-2; D not resolved. The CDR3 totals 15 residues. Germline values: CDR1 SGHTA, CDR2 FQGNSA. V lost 1 base to trimming and J lost 2 bases, with 6 bases between them.

The V call is TRBV6-4, the J call TRBJ1-6, with TRBD1 identical over 8 bases. Germline CDR1 is MRHNA and CDR2 is SNTAGT. This CDR3 is built from 13 residues. The junction had 4 bases not matched to a gene; V was cut back by 5 bases and J by 10 bases. The chain's CDR3 is CASSLQGESPLHF. The CDR3 nucleotides are TGTGCCAGCAGTTTACAGGGGGAATCACCCCTCCACTTT.

The gene calls are TRBV19 and TRBJ2-2; D gene ambiguous. With 0 bases removed from V and 1 base from J, the gap between germline ends came to 9 bases. CDR1 is LNHDA, CDR2 SQIVND, per germline (reference sequence). This CDR3 has 16 amino acids. CDR3 region: CASSIEGSVNTGELFF. CDR3 bases: TGTGCCAGTAGTATAGAAGGCAGTGTGAACACCGGGGAGCTGTTTTTT.

This rearrangement joins TRBV30 to TRBJ1-5; maybe TRBD1 (6 bases). Trimming left V 1 base short and J 4 bases short, with 20 bases between. This CDR3 has 17 amino acids. Germline V lookup: CDR1 GTSNPN, CDR2 SVGIG (reference sequence). The CDR3: CAWSGGTSVSGNQPQHF. The CDR3 DNA sequence: TGTGCCTGGAGTGGGGGGACATCCGTATCAGGGAATCAGCCCCAGCATTTT. The variable domain in full, with the rest retrieved from reference TRBV30 and TRBJ1-5, is SQTIHQWPATLVQPVGSPLSLECTVEGTSNPNLYWYRQAAGRGLQLLFYSVGIGQISSEVPQNLSASRPQDRQFILSSKKLLLSDSGFYLCAWSGGTSVSGNQPQHFGDGTRLSIL.

This clonotype has more than one count but fewer than ten. The rearrangement uses TRBV20-1 and TRBJ2-3, with 8 bases matching TRBD2. The CDR3 contains 14 residues. V gave up 3 bases and J gave up 3 bases; unmatched junction bases: 5. The V gene's germline CDR1 is DFQATT and CDR2 SNEGSKA (reference sequence). CDR3 protein: CSASPLAATDTQYF. In DNA form, the CDR3 reads TGCAGTGCTAGCCCACTAGCGGCGACAGATACGCAGTATTTT.

The V call is TRBV20-1, the J call TRBJ1-1; possibly TRBD1 for D (5 bases). The V end was cut by 3 bases, the J end by 6 bases, with 17 bases between. CDR3 size: 14 residues. The V gene's germline CDR1 is DFQATT and CDR2 SNEGSKA (reference sequence). Here the CDR3 DNA reads TGCAGTGCTAGTGCTGGGGGGTTCGTCCCTGAAGCTTTCTTT. Amino acid sequence: CSASAGGFVPEAFF.

This chain uses TRBV6-2 or TRBV6-3 with TRBJ2-1; D call uncertain. Trimming removed 7 bases at V and 6 bases at J, with 10 bases between. Germline-derived CDR1 and CDR2 are MNHEY and SVGEGT. This CDR3 has 12 amino acids. In nucleotides, the CDR3 is TGTGCCAGCACCAACCAGATCAATGAGCAGTTCTTC. Its translation is CASTNQINEQFF.

The V call is TRBV7-2, the J call TRBJ1-5; D uncertain. The CDR3 is made up of 15 amino acids. Trimming stripped 6 bases from V and 3 bases from J, with 15 bases between. Germline lookup yields CDR1 SGHTA and CDR2 FQGNSA. CDR3 loop: CASSSSRGDNQPQHF. CDR3 coding DNA: TGTGCCAGCAGTTCCTCCCGGGGAGACAATCAGCCCCAGCATTTT.

The rearrangement joins TRBV5-6 to TRBJ1-5; no firm D call. This CDR3 is built from 13 residues. V was clipped by 1 base and J by 5 bases, with 7 bases between them. Germline V lookup: CDR1 SGHDT, CDR2 YYEEEE. The CDR3 region has the DNA TGTGCCAGCAGCTTGAGGACCCATCAGCCCCAGCATTTT. Translating it yields CASSLRTHQPQHF.

Only one count was recorded for this clonotype. V and J are TRBV19 and TRBJ1-1; 8 bases fit TRBD1. V dropped 10 bases and J dropped 5; count of bases not matched to a gene: 12. Germline values: CDR1 LNHDA, CDR2 SQIVND (reference sequence). This CDR3 contains 14 residues. The CDR3 reads CATTQGAGGTEAFF. In DNA form, the CDR3 reads TGTGCCACTACCCAGGGGGCAGGTGGGACTGAAGCTTTCTTT.

V is TRBV18 and J is TRBJ2-5; tentatively, D is TRBD1 (6 bases). Germline CDR1 and CDR2: KGHSH and LQKENI. The CDR3 has 16 amino acids. The ends were cut back, 3 bases at V and 7 bases at J, with 21 bases in the middle. This chain's CDR3 is CASSPNRDTAIGTQYF. In DNA form, the CDR3 reads TGTGCCAGCTCACCGAATCGGGACACAGCTATCGGGACCCAGTACTTC.

This clonotype was seen only a few times. The rearrangement uses TRBV27 and TRBJ2-1; the match to TRBD2 covers 8 bases. Germline CDR1 MNHEY, CDR2 SMNVEV (reference sequence). This CDR3 has 14 residues. J gave up 6 bases and V 4 bases, and 5 bases lay outside the gene matches. In nucleotides, the CDR3 is TGTGCCAGCAGTTCCGGGACTAGGGGCAATGAGCAGTTCTTC. This translates into CASSSGTRGNEQFF.

V and J are TRBV5-1 and TRBJ1-5; D is ambiguous. Between the trimmed V and J ends, which lost 3 bases and 1 base, there was a span of 11 bases. The CDR3 has 15 residues. From germline, CDR1 is SGHRS and CDR2 YFSETQ. The CDR3, as DNA: TGCGCCAGCAGCTACGACGCGGCCAGCAATCAGCCCCAGCATTTT. This gives the protein CASSYDAASNQPQHF. Looking up the rest from reference TRBV5-1 and TRBJ1-5 gives the full variable domain: KAGVTQTPRYLIKTRGQQVTLSCSPISGHRSVSWYQQTPGQGLQFLFEYFSETQRNKGNFPGRFSGRQFSNSRSEMNVSTLELGDSALYLCASSYDAASNQPQHFGDGTRLSIL.

The chain uses TRBV2 and TRBJ2-7, with 9 bases fitting TRBD1. The CDR3 totals 14 residues. CDR1 is SNHLY and CDR2 is FYNNEI in the germline V gene. V trimming: 5 bases; J trimming: 2 bases; junction bases outside the gene matches: 4. This CDR3 reads CASSRDRAAYEQYF. DNA for the CDR3: TGTGCCAGCAGTCGGGACAGGGCGGCCTACGAGCAGTACTTC.

The gene calls are TRBV20-1 and TRBJ2-5; D remains ambiguous. The CDR3 totals 15 residues. The germline V gene has CDR1 DFQATT and CDR2 SNEGSKA (reference sequence). The germline V and J ends were trimmed by 1 base and 1 base, with 13 bases remaining between them. Here the CDR3 reads CSARVALESQETQYF. CDR3 DNA: TGCAGTGCTAGAGTAGCCTTGGAAAGCCAAGAGACCCAGTACTTC.

The CDR3 region is CASSYSSQTRGRNTEAFF. The DNA of the CDR3 is TGTGCCAGCAGTTACTCGAGTCAGACGAGGGGGAGGAACACTGAAGCTTTCTTT. J is TRBJ1-1 and V is TRBV6-5, with a weak D call TRBD1 (6 bases). Trimming pared 0 bases from V and 1 base from J, leaving 18 bases between. The CDR3 runs 18 residues. CDR1 MNHEY and CDR2 SVGAGI come from the germline V gene.

V and J are TRBV25-1 and TRBJ1-1; D gene unclear. Germline lookup yields CDR1 MGHDK and CDR2 SYGVNS. V gave up 6 bases and J gave up 2 bases, with 13 bases separating them. The CDR3 runs to 14 residues. Here the CDR3 DNA reads TGTGCCAGCAGCCCCGCTCACGTAAACACTGAAGCTTTCTTT. Its protein is CASSPAHVNTEAFF.

This chain joins TRBV20-1 and TRBJ1-1; 8 nucleotides match TRBD1. V lost 4 bases and J lost 1; bases outside the gene matches: 8. In germline, CDR1 is DFQATT, CDR2 SNEGSKA (reference sequence). There are 15 residues in the CDR3. DNA for the CDR3: TGCAGTGCTATCCAACACAGGGGGAAGAACACTGAAGCTTTCTTT. Its translation: CSAIQHRGKNTEAFF.

The rearrangement uses TRBV6-1 and TRBJ2-5, with TRBD1 matching 12 bases. This CDR3 contains 15 residues. Per germline, CDR1 MNHNS and CDR2 SASEGT. J lost 5 bases, V lost 6 bases, and 7 bases had no gene match. CDR3 protein: CASRGTGGFGETQYF. The CDR3 coding sequence is TGTGCCAGCAGGGGGACAGGGGGCTTCGGGGAGACCCAGTACTTC.

V usage is TRBV7-9 and J usage is TRBJ1-3; D is undetermined. Trimming shortened V by 7 bases and J by 4 bases, and 11 bases separated the two germline ends. The germline V gene has CDR1 SEHNR and CDR2 FQNEAQ (reference sequence). The CDR3 runs 13 residues. Here the CDR3 DNA reads TGTGCCAGCACCCCCGGAGCCGGAAACACCATATATTTT. It is translated as CASTPGAGNTIYF.

The rearrangement links TRBV11-2 to TRBJ1-1, with D perhaps TRBD1 (5 bases). V was clipped by 3 bases and J by 11 bases, with 10 bases between them. Germline CDR1 SGHAT, CDR2 FQNNGV. This CDR3 comprises 11 residues. The CDR3 protein is CASSFSGMAFF. CDR3 DNA sequence: TGTGCCAGCAGCTTCTCAGGGATGGCTTTCTTT.

The gene calls are TRBV19 and TRBJ1-2, with a weak D call TRBD1 (5 bases). CDR1 and CDR2 from the germline V gene are LNHDA and SQIVND (reference sequence). The CDR3 is made up of 14 amino acids. Trimming cost V 5 bases and J 8 bases, with 18 bases left between them. CDR3 coding DNA: TGTGCCAGTAGTCTTGGGGCTGGATCCAAGGGCTACACCTTC. This encodes CASSLGAGSKGYTF.

This chain joins TRBV18 and TRBJ1-1, with 12 bases lining up with TRBD1. The CDR3 has 17 residues. The ends lost 3 bases at V and 4 bases at J; junction bases unmatched: 9. Germline values: CDR1 KGHSH, CDR2 LQKENI. Here the CDR3 reads CASSPFGTGGLGTEAFF. The DNA for the CDR3 is TGTGCCAGCTCACCTTTTGGGACAGGGGGCTTGGGCACTGAAGCTTTCTTT.